This T cell receptor (beta chain) was captured in a study of T-cell reconstitution after alpha-beta-depleted transplantation in children. This clonotype appeared a few times. Unique molecular identifiers were incorporated during preparation of the TCRbeta library. TCRdb independently ran MiXCR on the PCR reads; one entry per CDR3 protein. Here the sample spans around 380,000 distinct CDR3 sequences, 11% being singletons. The V gene end was trimmed by 9 bases and the J gene end by 4 bases; junction bases not matched to a gene: 12. This CDR3 has 15 residues. Germline CDR1 and CDR2: SGHRS and YFSETQ. The clonotype originates from a human donor who donated a stem cell graft to a child with acute myeloid leukemia. This sample comprised PBMCs from the stem cell graft donor, obtained from the stem cell graft. The rearrangement joins TRBV5-1 to TRBJ2-3, with 9 bases identical to TRBD1. CDR3 in DNA: TGCGCCACCAACCCAGGGACAGGGTACCCAGATACGCAGTATTTT. As protein: CATNPGTGYPDTQYF.